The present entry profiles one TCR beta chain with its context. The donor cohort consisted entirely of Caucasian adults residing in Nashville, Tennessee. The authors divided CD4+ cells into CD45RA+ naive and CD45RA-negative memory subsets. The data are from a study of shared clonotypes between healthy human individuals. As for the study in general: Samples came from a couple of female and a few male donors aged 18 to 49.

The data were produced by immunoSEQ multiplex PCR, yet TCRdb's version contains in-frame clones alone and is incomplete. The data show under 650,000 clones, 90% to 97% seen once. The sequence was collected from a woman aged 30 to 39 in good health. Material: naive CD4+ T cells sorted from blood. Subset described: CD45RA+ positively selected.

CDR3 loop: CAWSRDNTNEKLFF. The CDR3 coding sequence is TGTGCCTGGAGTCGGGACAACACGAATGAAAAACTGTTTTTT. This chain joins TRBV30 and TRBJ1-4, with D perhaps matching TRBD1 (6 bases). This CDR3 region has 14 residues. Germline CDR1 and CDR2: GTSNPN and SVGIG (reference sequence). V dropped 2 bases and J dropped 5 bases, with 12 bases sitting between them. The whole variable domain, remainder taken from reference TRBV30 and TRBJ1-4, is SQTIHQWPATLVQPVGSPLSLECTVEGTSNPNLYWYRQAAGRGLQLLFYSVGIGQISSEVPQNLSASRPQDRQFILSSKKLLLSDSGFYLCAWSRDNTNEKLFFGSGTQLSVL.